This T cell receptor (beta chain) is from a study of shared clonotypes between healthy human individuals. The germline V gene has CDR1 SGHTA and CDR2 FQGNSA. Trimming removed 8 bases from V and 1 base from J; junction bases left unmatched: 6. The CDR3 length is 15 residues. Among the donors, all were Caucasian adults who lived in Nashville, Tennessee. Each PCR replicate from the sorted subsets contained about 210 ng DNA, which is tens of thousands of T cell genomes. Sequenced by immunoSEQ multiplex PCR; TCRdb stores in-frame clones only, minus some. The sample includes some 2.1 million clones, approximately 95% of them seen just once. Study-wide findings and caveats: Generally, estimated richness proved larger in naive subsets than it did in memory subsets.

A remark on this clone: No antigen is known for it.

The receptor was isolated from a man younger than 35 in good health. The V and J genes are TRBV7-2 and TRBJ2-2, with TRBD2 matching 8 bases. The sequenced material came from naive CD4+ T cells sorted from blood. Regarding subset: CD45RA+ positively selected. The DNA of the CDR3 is TGTGCCAGCGGACATAGCGGGATGAACACCGGGGAGCTGTTTTTT. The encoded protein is CASGHSGMNTGELFF.